This is a list of T cell receptor beta chains from one sample in a study of read filtering for tumor transcriptome and immune sequencing. TCRdb reanalysed the reads using MiXCR and keeps one entry per CDR3 protein. Among 35,000 to 55,000 distinct CDR3 sequences, more than 10% were seen once, and the ten largest hold more than 12%. Material: a population of CD138-negative cells sorted from bone marrow. These receptors were collected from a donor aged 40 or over with multiple myeloma. The CDR3 runs from the conserved cysteine through the conserved F or W. Fields, in order: clone size, V gene, D gene, J gene, CDR3 DNA, CDR3 protein. A D gene is named only where the DNA matches it firmly. Clone size is stated in some rows and not others, as once, few, many or a class when expanded.

>few|TRBV28|TRBD1|TRBJ2-3
TGTGCCAGCGGTTCCAGACAGGGGGCCACAGATACGCAGTATTTT
CASGSRQGATDTQYF
>many|TRBV7-3|.|TRBJ1-1
TGTGCCAGCAGCGAAGGGAAGAACACTGAAGCTTTCTTT
CASSEGKNTEAFF
>medium-sized|TRBV20-1|TRBD2|TRBJ2-1
TGCAGTGCTAGAGATATCCTTAGGACTAGCGGGAGGGAGAATGAGCAGTTCTTC
CSARDILRTSGRENEQFF
>many|TRBV3-1|TRBD2|TRBJ2-1
TGTGCCAGCAGCCAAGGTAGCGGGAGAGGCAATGAGCAGTTCTTC
CASSQGSGRGNEQFF
>many|TRBV20-1|TRBD2|TRBJ2-3
TGCAGTGCTAGGGCCGAGCCTAGCGGGAGGGATGTAACAGATACGCAGTATTTT
CSARAEPSGRDVTDTQYF
>many|TRBV6-1|.|TRBJ2-4
TGTGCCAGCAGTGAAGCGGGCCGCTTCTCAGCCAAAAACATTCAGTACTTC
CASSEAGRFSAKNIQYF
>many|TRBV5-1|.|TRBJ2-3
TGCGCCAGCAGCTTGATTGCGGGGGCAACAGATACGCAGTATTTT
CASSLIAGATDTQYF
>many|TRBV29-1|TRBD2|TRBJ2-5
TGCAGCGTTGAAGGGCTAGCGGGAGGCCCCAGAGGAGAGACCCAGTACTTC
CSVEGLAGGPRGETQYF
>many|TRBV5-1|TRBD2|TRBJ2-7
TGCGCCAGCAGCCCCGGACTAGCGGGAGGATCCTACGAGCAGTACTTC
CASSPGLAGGSYEQYF
>many|TRBV20-1|.|TRBJ2-3
TGCAGTGCTAGAGACGGGCGCCGCACAGATACGCAGTATTTT
CSARDGRRTDTQYF
>many|TRBV6-5|.|TRBJ2-7
TGTGCCAGCAGACCCCGGACGCAGTACTTC
CASRPRTQYF
>many|TRBV7-8|.|TRBJ1-6
TGTGCCAGCAGCTTTAACAGTAATAATTCACCCCTCCACTTT
CASSFNSNNSPLHF
>many|TRBV29-1|.|TRBJ2-7
TGCAGCGTTGAGGTTGTGGGGTCCGAGCAGTACTTC
CSVEVVGSEQYF
>many|TRBV23-1|.|TRBJ1-5
TGCGCCAGCAGTCGAAGGGTGGATCAGCCCCAGCATTTT
CASSRRVDQPQHF
>many|TRBV7-6|.|TRBJ2-1
TGTGCCAGCAGTCTGACGAACTACAATGAGCAGTTCTTC
CASSLTNYNEQFF
>many|TRBV11-2|.|TRBJ1-1
TGTGCCAGCAGCTTTCAGACAGGACCGTACACCGAAGCTTTCTTT
CASSFQTGPYTEAFF
>many|TRBV20-1|TRBD1|TRBJ2-7
TGCAGTGCTATTCCTCCAACAGGGGATCCCACCTACGAGCAGTACTTC
CSAIPPTGDPTYEQYF
>once|TRBV6-2/TRBV6-3|.|TRBJ2-3
TGTGCCAGCACGGACGTATCCACAGATACGCAGTATTTT
CASTDVSTDTQYF
>few|TRBV14|.|TRBJ2-5
TGTGCCAGCAGCCAAGAAATCCAAGAGACCCAGTACTTC
CASSQEIQETQYF
>many|TRBV7-3|.|TRBJ1-1
TGTGCCAGCAGCTTCCACAGGGTACCGAACACTGAAGCTTTCTTT
CASSFHRVPNTEAFF
>many|TRBV19|TRBD1|TRBJ2-5
TGTGCCAGTAGCCCTCTGGGGACAGGTCAACAAGAGACCCAGTACTTC
CASSPLGTGQQETQYF
>many|TRBV20-1|TRBD1|TRBJ2-7
TGCAGTGCTAGATTGTGGACAGGGTACTCCTACGAGCAGTACTTC
CSARLWTGYSYEQYF
>many|TRBV6-2/TRBV6-3|TRBD2|TRBJ2-5
TGTGCCAGCAGTCGGACTAGCGGGAGGAGGGAGACCCAGTACTTC
CASSRTSGRRETQYF
>many|TRBV20-1|.|TRBJ1-5
TGCAGTGCTAGAGCAGGAGGTGGGGAGAATCAGCCCCAGCATTTT
CSARAGGGENQPQHF
>many|TRBV10-2|TRBD2|TRBJ2-5
TGCGCCAGCAGTGAGCTCCTAGCGGCCGAGACCCAGTACTTC
CASSELLAAETQYF
>many|TRBV11-2|.|TRBJ2-3
TGTGCCAGCAGCGCAGGGGCTTGGACAGATACGCAGTATTTT
CASSAGAWTDTQYF
>many|TRBV5-4|.|TRBJ2-7
TGTGCCAGCAGCTTAGACCCCGACAGACCGGACTCCTACGAGCAGTACTTC
CASSLDPDRPDSYEQYF
>many|TRBV18|TRBD1|TRBJ2-5
TGTGCCAGCTCCCCGGGACAGCAAGAGACCCAGTACTTC
CASSPGQQETQYF
>many|TRBV12-5|.|TRBJ2-1
TGTGCTAGTGGTTTGCCGGGAGTGAGACACTCCTACAATGAGCAGTTCTTC
CASGLPGVRHSYNEQFF
>many|TRBV14|.|TRBJ2-1
TGTGCCAGCAGCCAAGGACGCTCCTACAATGAGCAGTTCTTC
CASSQGRSYNEQFF
>many|TRBV5-1|.|TRBJ2-7
TGCGCCAGCAGCTTGCGCCGGCAGGACGACGAGCAGTACTTC
CASSLRRQDDEQYF
>many|TRBV29-1|TRBD1|TRBJ2-3
TGCAGCGTTGAACAACGACAGGGGAGCTACACAGATACGCAGTATTTT
CSVEQRQGSYTDTQYF
>.|TRBV3-1|TRBD1|TRBJ1-5
TGTGCCAGCAGCCAAACGACAGGGAATCAGCCCCAGCATTTT
CASSQTTGNQPQHF
>many|TRBV7-9|.|TRBJ2-3
TGTGCCAGCAGCTTAGCTTTAGCGACGGCAGATACGCAGTATTTT
CASSLALATADTQYF
>.|TRBV20-1|.|TRBJ1-1
TGCAGAGCTAGCAAGACAGTGGACACTGAAGCTTTCTTT
CRASKTVDTEAFF
>many|TRBV7-9|.|TRBJ1-5
TGTGCCAGCAGTTTCGGCGATGGTCAGCCCCAGCATTTT
CASSFGDGQPQHF
>many|TRBV5-1|.|TRBJ1-1
TGCGCCAGCAGCAACCCGAACACTGAAGCTTTCTTT
CASSNPNTEAFF
>many|TRBV29-1|.|TRBJ2-1
TGCAGCGTTGCTACGGACGATGAGCAGTTCTTC
CSVATDDEQFF
>many|TRBV29-1|TRBD1|TRBJ2-1
TGCAGCGTTGAGCAATCGGGACAGGGGTACAATGAGCAGTTCTTC
CSVEQSGQGYNEQFF
>many|TRBV15|.|TRBJ2-3
TGTGCCACCAGCAGATCCCGACTAGACGGATCTTCAGATACGCAGTATTTT
CATSRSRLDGSSDTQYF
>many|TRBV29-1|.|TRBJ2-2
TGCAGCGCTCTGGAGGGCGGAATCGGGGAGCTGTTTTTT
CSALEGGIGELFF
>few|TRBV3-1|.|TRBJ2-2
TGTGCCAGCAGTATCGCCGGGGAGCTGTTTTTT
CASSIAGELFF
>many|TRBV12-5|.|TRBJ2-1
TGTGCTAGTGGTTCCCGCAATGAGCAGTTCTTC
CASGSRNEQFF
>many|TRBV25-1|.|TRBJ2-2
TGTGCCAGCAGGAGGGCTTCCGACACCGGGGAGCTGTTTTTT
CASRRASDTGELFF
>many|TRBV6-2/TRBV6-3|.|TRBJ2-2
TGTGCCAGCAGTACAGGGTCGACAGCAAACACCGGGGAGCTGTTTTTT
CASSTGSTANTGELFF
>many|TRBV20-1|.|TRBJ2-3
TGCAGTGCTAGAGATGGAAATAGCGCAGATACGCAGTATTTT
CSARDGNSADTQYF
>many|TRBV6-1|TRBD2|TRBJ2-1
TGTGCCAGCAGAAGGGGAGGGAGTTCGAGACTAGCGGGAGGTCCCAATGAGCAGTTCTTC
CASRRGGSSRLAGGPNEQFF
>many|TRBV3-1|TRBD2|TRBJ2-1
TGTGCCAGCAGCCTGGGGGCGGGAGGCTGGAATGAGCAGTTCTTC
CASSLGAGGWNEQFF
>.|TRBV29-1|TRBD2|TRBJ2-3
TGCAGCGTTGTGGCTAGCGGAATAGATACGCAGTATTTT
CSVVASGIDTQYF
>many|TRBV5-1|TRBD2|TRBJ2-5
TGCGCCAGCAGCGCTAGCGGTTCAGAGACCCAGTACTTC
CASSASGSETQYF
>many|TRBV30|.|TRBJ2-1
TGTGCCTGGAAAGGCAGCAATGAGCAGTTCTTC
CAWKGSNEQFF